This TCR beta chain was observed in a study of blood T cell repertoires in COVID-19. The overall study: T cells, B-cell-depleted T cells, or PBMCs provided the cDNA or gDNA that served as material.

This CDR3 comprises 14 residues. Germline CDR1 MDHEN, CDR2 SYDVKM. The V gene lost 3 bases and the J gene lost 2 bases, with 11 bases spanning the gap. Authors' analysis steps: Amplifying reference gene primers gave estimates of nucleated cell counts. Data came from immunoSEQ multiplex PCR; TCRdb stores just in-frame clones and leaves some out. That table supplies the V and J calls and clone size; D and trimming were determined from the DNA. The table has 100,000 to 150,000 clones, around 90% seen once; the top ten hold approximately 5%. This clonotype originated in a man aged 55 to 70 with COVID-19, enrolled during active disease. The gene calls are TRBV28 and TRBJ2-7; a weak D match, TRBD1 (5 bases). The sequenced sample was peripheral blood. The CDR3 protein is CASSFTDKTYEQYF. The CDR3 DNA reads TGTGCCAGCAGTTTCACGGACAAGACCTACGAGCAGTACTTC.